A selection of T cell receptor beta chains follows, all from one sample in a study of siplizumab effects on memory and regulatory T cells. Profiled with immunoSEQ multiplex PCR; TCRdb holds only in-frame clones, not every one. The sample includes around 100,000 clones, more than 85% of them seen just once. The sequencing input was CD4+ T cells sorted from blood. The receptor source for this set is a human donor in good health. Both conserved end residues are part of each CDR3. The D gene is left open where the match is weak. Clone size is stated in some rows and not others, as once, few, many or a class when expanded.

>TRBD1|TRBJ1-4|few|TRBV28
CASGTGNEKLFF
TGTGCCAGCGGGACAGGGAATGAAAAACTGTTTTTT
>TRBD1|TRBJ2-7|-|TRBV18
CASSLGTGYEQYF
TGTGCCAGCTCACTCGGGACAGGCTACGAGCAGTACTTC
>-|TRBJ2-7|-|TRBV7-2
CASSLELVVSYEQYF
TGTGCCAGCAGCTTAGAGCTAGTCGTTTCCTACGAGCAGTACTTC
>TRBD2|TRBJ2-1|once|TRBV7-7
CASSPQRGTSGGYNEQFF
TGTGCCAGCAGCCCACAAAGAGGGACTAGCGGGGGCTACAATGAGCAGTTCTTC
>-|TRBJ1-3|once|TRBV30
CARSTGGSGNTIYF
TGTGCCCGGTCAACCGGGGGATCCGGAAACACCATATATTTT
>-|TRBJ2-7|-|TRBV5-4
CASSTGTTRSYEQYF
TGTGCCAGCAGCACCGGGACCACTCGGTCCTACGAGCAGTACTTC
>TRBD2|TRBJ2-5|once|TRBV5-1
CASSPNSGGRETQYF
TGCGCCAGCAGCCCCAACTCGGGGGGACGGGAGACCCAGTACTTC
>-|TRBJ1-1|-|TRBV19
CASRRGWGEAFF
TGTGCCAGTCGACGGGGGTGGGGTGAAGCTTTCTTT
>-|TRBJ1-6|-|TRBV28
CASSLAGLSFLHF
TGTGCCAGCAGTTTGGCAGGGTTGAGTTTCCTCCACTTT
>TRBD1|TRBJ2-3|-|TRBV7-7
CASSSGTGSTDTQYF
TGTGCCAGCAGCTCCGGGACAGGGAGCACAGATACGCAGTATTTT
>TRBD1|TRBJ1-6|few|TRBV27
CASRADRVSPLHF
TGTGCCAGCAGGGCAGACAGGGTCTCACCCCTCCACTTT
>-|TRBJ1-4|-|TRBV4-1
CASSQVGRRLNEKLFF
TGCGCCAGCAGCCAAGTAGGGCGACGTTTGAATGAAAAACTGTTTTTT
>-|TRBJ2-5|-|TRBV9
CASSALGTAVQETQYF
TGTGCCAGCAGCGCCTTGGGGACCGCGGTCCAAGAGACCCAGTACTTC
>TRBD1|TRBJ1-1|-|TRBV5-1
CASSPGQGTTEAFF
TGCGCCAGCTCGCCCGGACAGGGGACGACTGAAGCTTTCTTT
>TRBD1|TRBJ1-2|-|TRBV19
CASSIAGGLYGYTF
TGTGCCAGTAGTATAGCAGGGGGGCTCTATGGCTACACCTTC
>-|TRBJ2-1|-|TRBV10-3
CAISAGSYNEQFF
TGTGCCATCAGTGCCGGATCCTACAATGAGCAGTTCTTC
>-|TRBJ1-1|-|TRBV7-3
CASKFIREDTEAFF
TGTGCCAGCAAGTTCATCAGGGAAGACACTGAAGCTTTCTTT
>-|TRBJ2-3|-|TRBV7-3
CASSLRGPDTQYF
TGTGCCAGCAGCTTACGGGGGCCGGATACGCAGTATTTT
>-|TRBJ2-5|-|TRBV9
CASSARGGGRKETQYF
TGTGCCAGCAGCGCAAGGGGAGGGGGTAGAAAGGAGACCCAGTACTTC
>-|TRBJ1-3|-|TRBV5-1
CASSQGSSGNTIYF
TGCGCCAGCAGCCAGGGGAGCTCTGGAAACACCATATATTTT
>TRBD1|TRBJ1-1|-|TRBV6-1
CASSQRTGFEAFF
TGTGCCAGCAGTCAAAGGACAGGTTTCGAAGCTTTCTTT
>-|TRBJ1-6|-|TRBV9
CAWPDAYPFNSPLHF
TGTGCCTGGCCCGACGCCTATCCCTTTAATTCACCCCTCCACTTT
>TRBD1|TRBJ2-1|-|TRBV7-9
CASSTGQGGSYNEQFF
TGTGCCAGCAGCACCGGACAGGGTGGCTCCTACAATGAGCAGTTCTTC
>TRBD1|TRBJ1-2|-|TRBV6-5
CASSQGQVFTYGYTF
TGTGCCAGCAGCCAGGGACAGGTGTTTACCTATGGCTACACCTTT
>-|TRBJ2-2|few|TRBV12-5
CASGLYEGAGELFF
TGTGCTAGTGGTTTGTACGAGGGGGCCGGGGAGCTGTTTTTT
>-|TRBJ1-5|few|TRBV18
CASSLAGNSNQPQHF
TGTGCCAGCTCACTGGCCGGGAATAGCAATCAGCCCCAGCATTTT
>TRBD2|TRBJ2-5|-|TRBV29-1
CSVAGLVGTQYF
TGCAGCGTCGCGGGACTAGTGGGGACCCAGTACTTC
>TRBD2|TRBJ2-5|-|TRBV30
CAWSRTVGGGETQYF
TGTGCCTGGAGTCGTACGGTGGGGGGAGGGGAGACCCAGTACTTC
>-|TRBJ2-1|-|TRBV4-2
CASSQEIGATGYNEQFF
TGTGCCAGCAGCCAAGAGATAGGGGCAACGGGGTACAATGAGCAGTTCTTC
>-|TRBJ1-4|-|TRBV5-1
CASSLMGDNEKLFF
TGCGCCAGCAGCTTGATGGGAGATAATGAAAAACTGTTTTTT
>-|TRBJ2-7|once|TRBV30
CAWSPNLEGGLEQYF
TGTGCCTGGAGTCCCAATTTAGAGGGGGGGCTTGAGCAGTACTTC
>TRBD1|TRBJ2-7|-|TRBV9
CASSVGDRAAYEQYF
TGTGCCAGCAGCGTAGGGGACAGGGCCGCCTACGAGCAGTACTTC
>-|TRBJ1-2|-|TRBV19
CASSIGGTTLYYGYTF
TGTGCCAGTAGTATAGGTGGGACAACCCTATACTATGGCTACACCTTC
>TRBD1|TRBJ1-5|-|TRBV6-5
CASSYGGTGGNQPQHF
TGTGCCAGCAGTTATGGGGGGACAGGGGGCAATCAGCCCCAGCATTTT
>-|TRBJ2-7|-|TRBV10-3
CAINPGYQTYEQYF
TGTGCCATCAACCCAGGATATCAGACTTACGAGCAGTACTTC
>-|TRBJ1-1|-|TRBV28
CASSLSWGQPTNTEAFF
TGTGCCAGCAGTTTGAGTTGGGGCCAGCCGACGAACACTGAAGCTTTCTTT
>-|TRBJ1-3|-|TRBV7-9
CASRSQGSGNTIYF
TGTGCCAGCAGATCACAGGGAAGTGGAAACACCATATATTTT
>-|TRBJ2-7|-|TRBV4-1
CASRSHKGTYEQYF
TGCGCCAGCAGATCTCACAAGGGAACCTACGAGCAGTACTTC
>-|TRBJ2-5|-|TRBV6-1
CASSEQETQYF
TGTGCCAGCAGTGAGCAAGAGACCCAGTACTTC
>-|TRBJ2-1|-|TRBV9
CASSKGLTWQFF
TGTGCCAGCAGCAAAGGACTGACGTGGCAGTTCTTC
>TRBD1|TRBJ1-4|once|TRBV5-5
CASRQQGWKDEKLFF
TGTGCCAGCAGACAACAGGGGTGGAAGGATGAAAAACTGTTTTTT
>-|TRBJ1-2|-|TRBV6-6
CASMGFLGNGYTF
TGTGCCAGCATGGGTTTTTTGGGGAATGGCTACACCTTC
>-|TRBJ1-6|-|TRBV5-1
CASSLGGGRGYSPLHF
TGCGCCAGCAGCTTGGGAGGAGGCCGTGGCTATTCACCCCTCCACTTT
>-|TRBJ1-6|-|TRBV11-2
CASRDAGLWDSPLHF
TGTGCCAGCAGAGACGCGGGTTTATGGGATTCACCCCTCCACTTT